These T cell receptor beta chains were read from a single sample in a study of PD-1 blockade in mismatch repair-deficient tumors. Assay used: immunoSEQ multiplex PCR; TCRdb lists only in-frame clones, some missing. Here the sample spans approximately 38,000 clones, 70% to 80% being singletons. This specimen was peripheral blood, taken 4 weeks after starting pembrolizumab. These receptors were obtained from an adult with mismatch repair-deficient cancer. CDR3s include the opening cysteine and the closing phenylalanine or tryptophan. The D gene is left open where the match is weak. Clone size is stated in some rows and not others, as once, few, many or a class when expanded.

size	V	J	D	DNA	CDR3
once	TRBV27	TRBJ1-3	NA	TGTGCCAGCAGTTGGGCAGGACCCAGCTCTGGAAACACCATATATTTT	CASSWAGPSSGNTIYF
NA	TRBV10-3	TRBJ1-1	TRBD1	TGTGCCATCAGTAAATTTCGGGGGAGCAGGGGGCAGAACACTGAAGCTTTCTTT	CAISKFRGSRGQNTEAFF
NA	TRBV5-4	TRBJ2-3	NA	TGTGCCAGCAGCCCTAATGGGGGGCGGCCTAGCACAGATACGCAGTATTTT	CASSPNGGRPSTDTQYF
NA	TRBV10-2	TRBJ1-2	NA	TGCGCCAGCAGTGAATGGAATGGCTACACCTTC	CASSEWNGYTF
NA	TRBV7-9	TRBJ2-7	TRBD1	TGTGCCAGCAGCTTAGTGGGACAGGGGCACGAGCAGTACTTC	CASSLVGQGHEQYF
NA	TRBV10-2	TRBJ2-2	TRBD2	TGCGCCAGCAGACTAGCGGGAGACACCGGGGAGCTGTTTTTT	CASRLAGDTGELFF
NA	TRBV6-6	TRBJ2-3	TRBD1	TGTGCCAGCAGTCTAAACAGGGGGGGCACAGATACGCAGTATTTT	CASSLNRGGTDTQYF
NA	TRBV7-2	TRBJ2-3	NA	TGTGCCAGCAGCTTTCCCGGGACTTCTCAGTATTTT	CASSFPGTSQYF
few	TRBV27	TRBJ2-3	NA	TGTGCCAGCAGTTCTAATCTTGATACGCAGTATTTT	CASSSNLDTQYF
once	TRBV28	TRBJ2-7	NA	TGTGCCAGCAGCGACGGATCAAAGAGATACGAGCAGTACTTC	CASSDGSKRYEQYF
NA	TRBV12-5	TRBJ1-1	NA	TGTGCTAGTTCGGCGTCGAGGTACACTGAAGCTTTCTTT	CASSASRYTEAFF
NA	TRBV18	TRBJ2-1	NA	TGTGCCAGCTCACCACCCGGGATGGACAACAATGAGCAGTTCTTC	CASSPPGMDNNEQFF
NA	TRBV30	TRBJ1-2	TRBD1	TGTGCCACCCGGGACAGTACCATCTATGGCTACACCTTC	CATRDSTIYGYTF
NA	TRBV7-9	TRBJ1-2	NA	TGTGCCAGCAGCCCCGGGACGGACTATGGCTACACCTTC	CASSPGTDYGYTF
NA	TRBV6-1	TRBJ1-5	NA	TGTGCCAGCAGTCCTAGGCCGGGGGGCAATCAGCCCCAGCATTTT	CASSPRPGGNQPQHF
NA	TRBV28	TRBJ2-3	TRBD1	TGTGCCAGCAGTTCACCGGGACAGGGCACAGATACGCAGTATTTT	CASSSPGQGTDTQYF
NA	TRBV29-1	TRBJ2-7	NA	TGCAGCGTTTGGACCGGGACGGCAGCCTACGAGCAGTACTTC	CSVWTGTAAYEQYF
NA	TRBV7-9	TRBJ2-1	TRBD1	TGTGCCAGCAGTTCCCCAGGGGGCAGGTACAATGAGCAATTCTTC	CASSSPGGRYNEQFF
NA	TRBV7-9	TRBJ2-1	TRBD2	TGTGCCAGCAGCCTTAGCGGGTCCTACAATGAGCAGTTCTTC	CASSLSGSYNEQFF
NA	TRBV11-3	TRBJ1-2	NA	TGTGCCAGCAGCTTAGAGACAGCGCGTGGCTACACCTTC	CASSLETARGYTF
few	TRBV14	TRBJ1-1	NA	TGTGCCAGCAGCCAGAGTTACACTGAAGCTTTCTTT	CASSQSYTEAFF
NA	TRBV4-3	TRBJ2-1	TRBD2	TGCGCCAGCAGCCACGATTTAGGACTAGCGGGAGTTAGGGCCTACAATGAGCAGTTCTTC	CASSHDLGLAGVRAYNEQFF
NA	TRBV2	TRBJ1-2	TRBD1	TGTGCCAGCAGTGAAAGGGGGACAGGGACGGGGTATGGCTACACCTTC	CASSERGTGTGYGYTF
NA	TRBV19	TRBJ2-2	NA	TGTGCCAGTAGTATGCAGGGGAACACCGGGGAGCTGTTTTTT	CASSMQGNTGELFF
NA	TRBV6-1	TRBJ2-3	TRBD2	TGTGCCAGCAGAGATAGCGGGAGGGCAACAGATACGCAGTATTTT	CASRDSGRATDTQYF
NA	TRBV5-4	TRBJ2-2	NA	TGTGCCAGCAGCGCGGGGCCAGGTGGCGGGAACACCGGGGAGCTGTTTTTT	CASSAGPGGGNTGELFF
NA	TRBV9	TRBJ1-4	NA	TGTGCCAGCAGCGTAGGACCTGTGGGGAGTGAAAAACTGTTTTTT	CASSVGPVGSEKLFF
NA	TRBV4-3	TRBJ1-1	NA	TGCGCCAGCAGCCAAGATGAGGGGGGAGGCCACACTGAAGCTTTCTTT	CASSQDEGGGHTEAFF
NA	TRBV27	TRBJ2-3	NA	TGTGCCAGCAGTTTTGGTAGTAGTTATACGCAGTATTTT	CASSFGSSYTQYF
NA	TRBV27	TRBJ2-1	TRBD2	TGTGCCAGCAGCTTCCGCCCGGGACTAGAAGTCCATGAGCAGTTCTTC	CASSFRPGLEVHEQFF
few	TRBV27	TRBJ2-5	NA	TGTGCCAGCAGTTTTTGGGGGCGCGGGGAGACCCAGTACTTC	CASSFWGRGETQYF
few	TRBV6-5	TRBJ1-2	TRBD1	TGTGCCAGCAGAGAGGGACAGGAGTGTTGTGGCTACACCTTC	CASREGQECCGYTF
medium-sized	TRBV6-5	TRBJ2-5	NA	TGTGCCAGCAGGTTGCCAGGGGCTTGGGAGACCCAGTACTTC	CASRLPGAWETQYF
NA	TRBV28	TRBJ2-7	TRBD2	TGTGCCAGCAGCAAGGGACTACGAAGCTACGAGCAGTACTTC	CASSKGLRSYEQYF
NA	TRBV18	TRBJ2-3	NA	TGTGCCAGCTCACCAGATTTAGCAGATACGCAGTATTTT	CASSPDLADTQYF
once	TRBV2	TRBJ1-2	NA	TGTGCCAGCAGTGGGGACGATTTTGCAAACACCTTC	CASSGDDFANTF
NA	TRBV27	TRBJ2-7	TRBD1	TGTGCCAGCAGTTCCACCGGGACAGATCTCTACGAGCAGTACTTC	CASSSTGTDLYEQYF
NA	TRBV4-1	TRBJ2-7	TRBD1	TGCGCCAGCAGCCAACGACAGGGGTTGTCCTACGAGCAGTACTTC	CASSQRQGLSYEQYF
NA	TRBV5-4	TRBJ2-3	NA	TGTGCCAGCAGCTTGGGACGGGGCGGTACGCAGTATTTT	CASSLGRGGTQYF